This TCR beta chain was documented in a study of blood T cells in healthy people across ages. The CDR3 is 12 residues long. With 5 bases removed from V and 4 bases from J, the gap between germline ends came to 9 bases. The V gene's germline CDR1 is SGHRS and CDR2 YFSETQ. For the second PCR, which ran for roughly 7 to 11 cycles, a sample-barcoded 5' primer and a J-beta primer mix were used. Tagging of each cDNA molecule was performed by a template-switch adaptor with 12 random nucleotides. All samples yielded 3 million or more CDR3-containing paired-end reads. TCRdb re-derived calls from the 5' RACE reads in MiXCR, one entry per CDR3 protein. Among 1.6 million or so distinct CDR3 sequences listed, roughly 32% were seen once.

The sample comprised blood. This clonotype was sampled from a woman aged 30 to 39 in good health. V usage is TRBV5-1 and J usage is TRBJ1-1, with D possibly TRBD1 on 5 matching bases. The CDR3 region is CASRSGSTEAFF. In DNA form, the CDR3 reads TGCGCCAGCAGGTCAGGGAGCACTGAAGCTTTCTTT.